This TCR beta chain was captured in a study of blood T cell repertoires in COVID-19. Study context: Italy, Spain and the United States were the sources of the convalescent and acute COVID-19 samples. PBMCs, B-cell-depleted T cells, or T cells provided the cDNA or gDNA that made up the material.

CDR3 length equals 13 residues. The germline V gene has CDR1 SGHTA and CDR2 FQGTGA. V shed 2 bases and J shed 5 bases, with 10 bases lying between them. Authors' processing steps: Counts of nucleated cells, estimated from reference gene primer amplification, were obtained. Assay: immunoSEQ multiplex PCR; the TCRdb copy retains only in-frame clones and omits some. That table is the source of V, J and clone size, and D and trimming were worked out from the DNA. Of some 280,000 clones detected, over 80% appear once; the ten largest clones hold around 4%. What was sequenced was peripheral blood. This sequence was found in a woman between 45 and 60 years old with active or convalescent COVID-19. The V call is TRBV7-3, the J call TRBJ2-7; tentative D call: TRBD1 (6 bases). The CDR3: CASSLPRTDEQYF. For the CDR3, the DNA is TGTGCCAGCAGCTTACCCCGGACAGACGAGCAGTACTTC.